A selection of T cell receptor beta chains follows, all from one sample in a study of long-term antiretroviral therapy in people with HIV. Method: immunoSEQ multiplex PCR; TCRdb's copy keeps in-frame clones and lacks some. This table has roughly 42,000 clones, 85% to 90% appearing once. The sequenced sample was unsorted PBMCs, obtained 1.2 years after starting antiretroviral therapy. These receptors all come from a woman between 50 and 59 years old with HIV. The CDR3 runs from the conserved cysteine through the conserved F or W. D genes are given only for firm matches. Only some rows state a clone size, as once, few, many or a class for expanded clones.

J | D | length | size | V | CDR3 | DNA
TRBJ2-2 | . | 15 | once | TRBV5-8 | CASSLRPGNTGELFF | TGTGCCAGCAGCTTGCGCCCTGGGAACACCGGGGAGCTGTTTTTT
TRBJ2-4 | TRBD2 | 15 | . | TRBV5-4 | CASSFGGASQNIQYF | TGTGCCAGCAGCTTCGGGGGGGCCTCCCAAAACATTCAGTACTTC
TRBJ1-3 | TRBD1 | 14 | . | TRBV19 | CASADRAAGNTIYF | TGTGCCAGTGCTGACAGGGCGGCTGGAAACACCATATATTTT
TRBJ1-1 | . | 12 | . | TRBV2 | CASSLMNTEAFF | TGTGCCAGCAGCCTGATGAACACTGAAGCTTTCTTT
TRBJ2-3 | . | 16 | . | TRBV5-1 | CASSLAGGLGTDTQYF | TGCGCCAGCAGCTTGGCAGGGGGACTAGGCACAGATACGCAGTATTTT
TRBJ2-7 | . | 15 | once | TRBV15 | CATSTSTGNIYEQYF | TGTGCCACCAGCACCTCGACAGGTAATATATACGAGCAGTACTTC
TRBJ1-5 | TRBD1 | 15 | . | TRBV7-8 | CASSLEGGRNQPQHF | TGTGCCAGCAGCTTAGAAGGGGGCCGCAATCAGCCCCAGCATTTT
TRBJ1-1 | . | 12 | . | TRBV7-2 | CASSLQRLEAFF | TGTGCCAGCAGCTTACAAAGGCTTGAAGCTTTCTTT
TRBJ2-7 | . | 15 | once | TRBV5-1 | CASSETPRGSYEQYF | TGCGCCAGCAGCGAAACACCAAGGGGATCCTACGAGCAGTACTTC
TRBJ2-7 | . | 13 | . | TRBV5-5 | CASSLLQGYEQYF | TGTGCCAGCAGCTTGTTACAGGGCTACGAGCAGTACTTC
TRBJ2-3 | TRBD2 | 16 | . | TRBV7-2 | CASSDELAGGTDTQYF | TGTGCCAGCAGCGATGAACTAGCGGGGGGCACAGATACGCAGTATTTT
TRBJ2-1 | . | 15 | once | TRBV5-1 | CASSLLGPPVGEQFF | TGCGCCAGCAGCTTGCTGGGTCCCCCGGTGGGTGAGCAGTTCTTC
TRBJ2-7 | TRBD1 | 17 | . | TRBV9 | CASSVSPLGTGTYEQYF | TGTGCCAGCAGCGTAAGCCCCTTGGGGACAGGGACCTACGAGCAGTACTTC
TRBJ2-1 | . | 16 | . | TRBV7-3 | CASSADSRGNYNEQFF | TGTGCCAGCAGCGCGGACTCGAGGGGGAACTACAATGAGCAGTTCTTC
TRBJ2-3 | . | 15 | . | TRBV6-1 | CASSEFAGIPDTQYF | TGTGCCAGCAGTGAATTCGCGGGGATCCCAGATACGCAGTATTTT
TRBJ1-5 | . | 13 | . | TRBV18 | CASAPGVQQPQHF | TGTGCCAGCGCACCCGGGGTCCAGCAGCCCCAGCATTTT
TRBJ2-5 | TRBD2 | 14 | . | TRBV9 | CASSVIGGEATQYF | TGTGCCAGCAGCGTAATCGGGGGGGAGGCGACCCAGTACTTC
TRBJ1-2 | . | 13 | . | TRBV30 | CAWSVGPGHGYTF | TGTGCCTGGAGTGTGGGACCGGGACATGGCTACACCTTC
TRBJ1-1 | TRBD1 | 15 | once | TRBV18 | CASSPGQGVGTEAFF | TGTGCCAGCTCACCGGGACAGGGGGTTGGGACTGAAGCTTTCTTT
TRBJ2-7 | TRBD2 | 12 | few | TRBV7-9 | CASSAGTSDLYF | TGTGCCAGCAGCGCCGGGACTAGCGATCTGTACTTC
TRBJ2-7 | . | 14 | medium-sized | TRBV9 | CASSVGPMEGEQYF | TGTGCCAGCAGCGTAGGCCCCATGGAGGGCGAGCAGTACTTC
TRBJ2-5 | TRBD2 | 18 | . | TRBV7-9 | CASSEVGGTSGGQETQYF | TGTGCCAGCAGCGAAGTTGGGGGGACTAGCGGGGGGCAAGAGACCCAGTACTTC
TRBJ1-1 | TRBD1 | 16 | . | TRBV11-1 | CASSFRTGLENTEAFF | TGTGCCAGCAGCTTCCGGACAGGGCTGGAGAACACTGAAGCTTTCTTT